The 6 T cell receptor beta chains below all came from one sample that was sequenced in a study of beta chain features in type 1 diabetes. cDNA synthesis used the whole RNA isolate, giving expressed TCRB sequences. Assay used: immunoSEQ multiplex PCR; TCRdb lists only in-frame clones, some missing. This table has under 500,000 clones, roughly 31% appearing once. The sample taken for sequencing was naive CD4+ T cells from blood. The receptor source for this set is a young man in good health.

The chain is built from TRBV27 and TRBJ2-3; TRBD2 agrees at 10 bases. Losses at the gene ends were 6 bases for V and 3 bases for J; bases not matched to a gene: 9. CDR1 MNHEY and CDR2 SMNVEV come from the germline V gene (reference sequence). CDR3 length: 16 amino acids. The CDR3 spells CASSLGLAGVTDTQYF. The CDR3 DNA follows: TGTGCCAGCAGCCTCGGTCTAGCGGGAGTTACAGATACGCAGTATTTT.

The CDR3 reads CASSAGAYNEQFF. CDR3 sequence (DNA): TGTGCCAGCTCTGCGGGGGCCTACAATGAGCAGTTCTTC. V usage is TRBV7-9 and J usage is TRBJ2-1; TRBD2 aligns across 7 bases. Trimming took 8 bases from V and 2 from J; bases not matched to a gene: 3. The CDR3 contains 13 residues. Germline CDR1 reads SEHNR; CDR2 reads FQNEAQ (reference sequence).

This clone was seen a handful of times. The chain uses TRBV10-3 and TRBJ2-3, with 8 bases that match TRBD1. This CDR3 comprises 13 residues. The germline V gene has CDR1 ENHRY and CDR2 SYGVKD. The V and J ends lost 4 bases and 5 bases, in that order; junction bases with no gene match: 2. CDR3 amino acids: CAISGTGRDTQYF. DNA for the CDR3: TGTGCCATCAGTGGGACAGGGAGAGATACGCAGTATTTT.

CDR3 nucleotide sequence: TGTGCCAGTACCGCCACTAGCGGTGAGCAGTTCTTC. This encodes CASTATSGEQFF. The V call is TRBV19, the J call TRBJ2-1; TRBD2 matches 8 bases. CDR3 length: 12 amino acids. J lost 9 bases, V lost 7 bases, and 5 bases had no gene match. The germline CDR1 and CDR2 sequences are LNHDA and SQIVND (reference sequence).

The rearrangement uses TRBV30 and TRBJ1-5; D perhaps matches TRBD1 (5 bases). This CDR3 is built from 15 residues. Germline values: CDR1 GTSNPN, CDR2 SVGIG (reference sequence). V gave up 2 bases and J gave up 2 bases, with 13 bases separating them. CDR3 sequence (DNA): TGTGCCTGGAGTCCGAAAGTGGGGGGCAATCAGCCCCAGCATTTT. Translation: CAWSPKVGGNQPQHF.

This chain's CDR3 is CAISHSGSYEQYF. The CDR3 DNA reads as TGTGCCATCAGCCATAGCGGGAGCTACGAGCAGTACTTC. The V call is TRBV10-3, the J call TRBJ2-7; 9 nucleotides align to TRBD2. CDR1 and CDR2 (germline): ENHRY, SYGVKD. V lost 6 bases to trimming and J lost 3 bases; unmatched junction nucleotides: 3. The CDR3 spans 13 residues.